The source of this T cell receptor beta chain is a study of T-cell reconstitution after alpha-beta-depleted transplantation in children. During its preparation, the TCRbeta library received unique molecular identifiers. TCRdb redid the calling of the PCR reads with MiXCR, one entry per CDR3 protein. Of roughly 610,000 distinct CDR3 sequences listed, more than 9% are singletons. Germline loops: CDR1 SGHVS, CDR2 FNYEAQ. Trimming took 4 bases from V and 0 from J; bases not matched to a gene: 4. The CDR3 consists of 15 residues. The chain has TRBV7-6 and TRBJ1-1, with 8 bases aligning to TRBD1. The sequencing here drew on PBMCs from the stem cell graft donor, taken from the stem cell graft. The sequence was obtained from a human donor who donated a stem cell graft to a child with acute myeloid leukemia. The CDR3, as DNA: TGTGCCAGCAGCTCCGGACAGGGCATGAACACTGAAGCTTTCTTT. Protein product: CASSSGQGMNTEAFF.